This TCR beta chain was sequenced for a study of T cells after posttransplantation cyclophosphamide. This clone showed up many times. Antigen: not known. The study's findings and limits: Blood and skin or GI T cell repertoires showed limited TRB overlap. Recipient CMV seropositivity and CMV reactivation strongly tracked TRB clonality.

CDR1 and CDR2 (germline): SGHTA, FQGNSA. V gave up 5 bases and J gave up 2 bases; unmatched junction bases: 4. CDR3 length: 15 residues. Produced via immunoSEQ multiplex PCR; TCRdb's table is partial and in-frame only. The repertoire has over 30,000 clones, none seen only once; the ten largest take 4.5%. Sequencing was carried out using PBMCs. The rearrangement uses TRBV7-2 and TRBJ2-3, with 10 bases fitting TRBD2. This TCR was sampled from a woman between 45 and 60 years old in good health and a related stem cell transplant donor. CDR3 residues: CASSPTSGATDTQYF. Written as DNA, the CDR3 is TGTGCCAGCAGCCCCACTAGCGGGGCCACAGATACGCAGTATTTT.